This T cell receptor (beta chain) was profiled in a study of technical replicates of blood from a handful of donors. The CDR3 length is 15 residues. Trimming shortened V by 1 base and J by 3 bases, and 12 bases separated the two germline ends. Germline V lookup: CDR1 SGHVS, CDR2 FNYEAQ. The table came from immunoSEQ multiplex PCR; TCRdb's copy has only in-frame clones and leaves some out. The profile shows some 94,000 clones, about 95% of them singletons. This TCR derives from a human donor in good health. The sequenced sample was T cells isolated from PBMCs. The V call is TRBV7-6, the J call TRBJ1-1; D is possibly TRBD1 (5 bases). CDR3 nucleotides: TGTGCCAGCAGCTTAGACACAGGAATGTACACTGAAGCTTTCTTT. This gives the protein CASSLDTGMYTEAFF.